This T cell receptor beta chain was sequenced during a study of blood T cells in healthy people across ages. The germline V gene encodes CDR1 SGHRS and CDR2 YFSETQ. The CDR3 covers 18 residues. Between the trimmed V and J ends, which lost 1 base and 7 bases, there was a span of 24 bases. Primers used in a second PCR of about 7 to 12 cycles were a sample-barcoded 5' primer and a J-beta primer mix. TCRdb recomputed calls from the 5' RACE reads with MiXCR, one row per CDR3 protein. The data contain 600,000 to 900,000 distinct CDR3 sequences, roughly 26% of them seen just once; the ten biggest clones take up around 2.9%. The data also belong to a second study, concerning T cells of mothers and their children. In that study: Added by the second PCR's M1S primer were sample barcodes and 2-4 random nucleotides. Related mother and child pairs showed slightly greater overlap (not significant) than unrelated pairs did. The analysis detected no persistent microchimeric T cell clones.

This sequence joins TRBV5-1 and TRBJ2-1; tentatively, D is TRBD1 or TRBD2 (6 bases each). The receptor's source is a boy between 10 and 17 years old in good health. Material: blood. CDR3 DNA sequence: TGCGCCAGCAGCTTGCCGCTCCCGGGGGCCCGAGAGTCGAATGAGCAGTTCTTC. Translating it yields CASSLPLPGARESNEQFF.